This is a list of T cell receptor beta chains from one sample in a study of blood T cell repertoires in COVID-19. The repertoire was sequenced with immunoSEQ multiplex PCR; TCRdb's copy has only in-frame clones and lacks some. The table records about 85,000 clones, about 90% of them present only once. Specimen: peripheral blood. These receptors all come from a woman aged 80 or over with active or convalescent COVID-19. Both conserved end residues are part of each CDR3. Each record gives: D gene, CDR3 length, clone size, V gene, J gene, CDR3 protein, CDR3 DNA. D genes are given only for firm matches. Clone size appears in some rows only: once, few, many, or a class for an expanded clone.

TRBD2,15,.,TRBV11-2,TRBJ2-1,CASSVGLAGSNEQFF,TGTGCCAGCAGCGTCGGACTAGCGGGAAGCAATGAGCAGTTCTTC
.,13,.,TRBV3-1/TRBV3-2,TRBJ1-1,CASSHLGMAEAFF,TGTGCCAGCAGCCACCTCGGTATGGCTGAAGCTTTCTTT
.,13,.,TRBV14,TRBJ1-6,CASSQVINSPLHF,TGTGCCAGCAGCCAAGTAATTAATTCACCCCTCCACTTT
TRBD1,14,few,TRBV5-1,TRBJ1-5,CASSRGTGGQPQHF,TGCGCCAGCAGCCGCGGGACAGGGGGTCAGCCCCAGCATTTT
TRBD2,17,once,TRBV5-1,TRBJ2-3,CASSSGLAGGGTDTQYF,TGCGCCAGCAGCTCTGGACTAGCGGGAGGAGGCACAGATACGCAGTATTTT
.,13,.,TRBV28,TRBJ1-1,CASSLSGNTEAFF,TGTGCCAGCAGTTTATCGGGGAACACTGAAGCTTTCTTT
.,15,.,TRBV19,TRBJ2-2,CASTLGRGTTGELFF,TGTGCCAGTACTCTGGGTAGGGGCACCACCGGGGAGCTGTTTTTT
TRBD1,13,.,TRBV5-4,TRBJ2-7,CASSRGQAYEQYF,TGTGCCAGCAGCCGGGGACAGGCCTACGAGCAGTACTTC
.,15,.,TRBV3-1/TRBV3-2,TRBJ2-5,CASSQDWRGQETQYF,TGTGCCAGCAGCCAAGATTGGCGGGGCCAAGAGACCCAGTACTTC
.,16,.,TRBV2,TRBJ2-7,CASSETAVSLGYEQYF,TGTGCCAGCAGTGAAACAGCCGTCAGTCTCGGTTACGAGCAGTACTTC
.,15,.,TRBV28,TRBJ1-5,CASSSGGHPNQPQHF,TGTGCCAGCAGTTCTGGGGGACACCCCAATCAGCCCCAGCATTTT
TRBD2,17,.,TRBV13,TRBJ2-7,CASSLSGPHQGSYEQYF,TGTGCCAGCAGCCTTAGCGGGCCTCACCAGGGCTCCTACGAGCAGTACTTC
.,13,.,TRBV7-2,TRBJ2-3,CASSSQGPDTQYF,TGTGCCAGCAGCTCACAGGGCCCAGATACGCAGTATTTT
.,14,once,TRBV28,TRBJ1-1,CASRSLGGVTEAFF,TGTGCCAGCAGGAGTTTGGGGGGGGTTACTGAAGCTTTCTTT
TRBD1,14,.,TRBV18,TRBJ2-7,CASSPGTGTYEQYF,TGTGCCAGCTCGCCGGGGACAGGGACCTACGAGCAGTACTTC
TRBD2,15,.,TRBV4-1,TRBJ2-1,CASSQDGLAHNEQFF,TGCGCCAGCAGCCAAGATGGACTAGCGCACAATGAGCAGTTCTTC
TRBD1,14,once,TRBV7-2,TRBJ1-2,CASSFPDRGYGYTF,TGTGCCAGCAGCTTCCCGGACAGGGGCTATGGCTACACCTTC
.,11,.,TRBV20-1,TRBJ2-3,CSAIQTDTQYF,TGCAGTGCTATACAGACAGATACGCAGTATTTT
TRBD2,15,.,TRBV7-2,TRBJ2-7,CASSPRREGAYEQYF,TGTGCCAGCAGCCCCCGGCGGGAGGGAGCCTACGAGCAGTACTTC
.,12,.,TRBV5-1,TRBJ2-1,CASSWTTSEQFF,TGCGCCAGCAGTTGGACGACTAGTGAGCAGTTCTTC
TRBD1,15,.,TRBV28,TRBJ2-3,CASRIRGHHTDTQYF,TGTGCCAGCAGAATCAGGGGGCACCACACAGATACGCAGTATTTT
TRBD1,15,.,TRBV4-1,TRBJ2-2,CASSYRDRGPGELFF,TGCGCCAGCAGCTACCGGGACAGGGGGCCCGGGGAGCTGTTTTTT
TRBD1,15,few,TRBV19,TRBJ1-3,CASRRDSNSGNTIYF,TGTGCCAGTAGACGGGACAGCAACTCTGGAAACACCATATATTTT
.,14,.,TRBV18,TRBJ2-3,CASSPGLHTDTQYF,TGTGCCAGCTCACCGGGACTCCACACAGATACGCAGTATTTT
TRBD1,16,.,TRBV11-2,TRBJ1-2,CASSWTGFSILDGYTF,TGTGCCAGCAGCTGGACAGGGTTCTCAATTTTGGATGGCTACACCTTC
TRBD2,14,.,TRBV6-2/TRBV6-3,TRBJ2-7,CASSLAGGSYEQYF,TGTGCCAGCAGTTTAGCGGGAGGGTCCTACGAGCAGTACTTC
TRBD2,18,.,TRBV6-4,TRBJ2-7,CASSAYGLAAGRPYEQYF,TGTGCCAGCAGTGCTTACGGTCTAGCGGCCGGGCGCCCCTACGAGCAGTACTTC
TRBD2,15,.,TRBV5-4,TRBJ2-1,CASSWVLAGGVEQFF,TGTGCCAGCAGCTGGGTACTAGCGGGAGGGGTGGAGCAGTTCTTC
.,17,.,TRBV15,TRBJ1-6,CATSRPPSGVLNSPLHF,TGTGCCACCAGCAGGCCACCCTCGGGGGTCCTTAATTCACCCCTCCACTTT
TRBD2,17,.,TRBV2,TRBJ2-2,CASSAPWTSGNDGELFF,TGTGCCAGCAGTGCCCCCTGGACTAGCGGGAATGACGGGGAGCTGTTTTTT
TRBD1,12,.,TRBV19,TRBJ1-1,CASRGQGPEAFF,TGTGCCAGTAGAGGACAGGGTCCTGAAGCTTTCTTT
.,15,.,TRBV27,TRBJ2-7,CASSRSQDSTYEQYF,TGTGCCAGCAGCCGATCCCAGGACTCAACCTACGAGCAGTACTTC
TRBD1,16,.,TRBV19,TRBJ1-4,CASSSRTGGEDEKLFF,TGTGCCAGTAGTAGCCGCACAGGGGGCGAGGATGAAAAACTGTTTTTT
.,16,.,TRBV5-8,TRBJ1-5,CASSLGTAFSNQPQHF,TGTGCCAGCAGCTTGGGGACAGCCTTTAGCAATCAGCCCCAGCATTTT
TRBD1,15,.,TRBV28,TRBJ1-1,CASRSTTGGFAEAFF,TGTGCCAGCAGATCTACTACAGGGGGCTTCGCTGAAGCTTTCTTT
TRBD1,16,.,TRBV5-1,TRBJ2-7,CASSPRTGTGANEQYF,TGCGCCAGCAGCCCCCGAACCGGGACAGGGGCGAACGAGCAGTACTTC
TRBD1,16,.,TRBV10-1,TRBJ1-5,CAPTAAQGANNQPQHF,TGCGCCCCCACGGCGGCACAGGGGGCGAACAATCAGCCCCAGCATTTT
TRBD2,15,.,TRBV5-1,TRBJ2-2,CASSPAGVNTGELFF,TGCGCCAGCAGCCCAGCGGGAGTTAACACCGGGGAGCTGTTTTTT
TRBD2,15,.,TRBV6-6,TRBJ2-7,CASSYARDYSYEQYF,TGTGCCAGCAGCTACGCTCGGGACTACTCCTACGAGCAGTACTTC
TRBD1,15,medium-sized,TRBV9,TRBJ1-4,CASSPYRGVGEKLFF,TGTGCCAGCAGCCCATACAGGGGAGTGGGTGAAAAACTGTTTTTT
.,12,.,TRBV28,TRBJ1-1,CASRGPGRRAFF,TGTGCCAGCAGGGGTCCAGGGAGGCGAGCTTTCTTT
TRBD1,14,once,TRBV6-5,TRBJ1-1,CASSYSQGYTEAFF,TGTGCCAGCAGTTACTCACAGGGGTACACTGAAGCTTTCTTT
.,16,.,TRBV4-3,TRBJ1-2,CASSQDFGGLGYGYTF,TGCGCCAGCAGCCAAGATTTCGGGGGGCTAGGCTATGGCTACACCTTC
.,11,.,TRBV2,TRBJ1-6,CASQGNSPLHF,TGTGCCAGCCAGGGGAATTCACCCCTCCACTTT
.,12,.,TRBV30,TRBJ1-2,CAWSVQGLGYTF,TGTGCCTGGAGTGTACAGGGTCTCGGCTACACCTTC
.,14,.,TRBV6-2/TRBV6-3,TRBJ2-5,CASSYWRVQETQYF,TGTGCCAGCAGTTACTGGAGGGTCCAAGAGACCCAGTACTTC
TRBD2,17,.,TRBV5-1,TRBJ2-1,CASSWGLAGETYNEQFF,TGCGCCAGCAGCTGGGGTCTAGCGGGAGAGACCTACAATGAGCAGTTCTTC
TRBD1,15,.,TRBV27,TRBJ1-6,CASSDGQARNSPLHF,TGTGCCAGCAGTGATGGACAGGCGAGGAATTCACCCCTCCACTTT
.,13,.,TRBV9,TRBJ2-3,CASSVGAPDTQYF,TGTGCCAGCAGCGTAGGGGCCCCGGATACGCAGTATTTT
.,12,.,TRBV24-1,TRBJ1-2,CATSSGYYGYTF,TGTGCCACCAGTAGCGGGTACTATGGCTACACCTTC
TRBD1,14,once,TRBV28,TRBJ1-4,CASRPTGGKGKLFF,TGTGCCAGCAGGCCGACAGGGGGCAAAGGGAAACTGTTTTTT
TRBD1,14,.,TRBV27,TRBJ2-5,CASSSSDRLETQYF,TGTGCCAGCAGTTCATCGGACAGGTTGGAGACCCAGTACTTC
.,13,.,TRBV7-7,TRBJ2-1,CASSTSGLGEQFF,TGTGCCAGCAGCACATCTGGGCTGGGTGAGCAGTTCTTC
TRBD1,16,.,TRBV19,TRBJ1-3,CASSITPGQAFNTIYF,TGTGCCAGTAGTATCACGCCGGGACAGGCTTTCAACACCATATATTTT